This section outlines one T cell receptor (beta chain) sequence together with its context. The entry originates in a study of blood T cell repertoires in COVID-19. Per the authors' pipeline: How many nucleated cells were present was estimated from reference gene primer amplification. The table came from immunoSEQ multiplex PCR; TCRdb's copy has only in-frame clones and leaves some out. V, J and clone size reflect that table, while D and trimming were determined from the DNA. This sample has about 240,000 clones, with roughly 80% found just once. The CDR3 totals 14 residues. Trimming removed 5 bases from V and 8 bases from J; junction bases left unmatched: 7. The V gene's germline CDR1 is SGHTA and CDR2 FQGNSA.

Sequencing was done on a sample of peripheral blood. V and J are TRBV7-2 and TRBJ2-2, with 8 bases aligning to TRBD1. The TCR originated in a young woman with acute or convalescent COVID-19. The chain's CDR3 is CASSPGQGPGELFF. CDR3 sequence (DNA): TGTGCCAGCAGCCCCGGACAGGGTCCTGGGGAGCTGTTTTTT.